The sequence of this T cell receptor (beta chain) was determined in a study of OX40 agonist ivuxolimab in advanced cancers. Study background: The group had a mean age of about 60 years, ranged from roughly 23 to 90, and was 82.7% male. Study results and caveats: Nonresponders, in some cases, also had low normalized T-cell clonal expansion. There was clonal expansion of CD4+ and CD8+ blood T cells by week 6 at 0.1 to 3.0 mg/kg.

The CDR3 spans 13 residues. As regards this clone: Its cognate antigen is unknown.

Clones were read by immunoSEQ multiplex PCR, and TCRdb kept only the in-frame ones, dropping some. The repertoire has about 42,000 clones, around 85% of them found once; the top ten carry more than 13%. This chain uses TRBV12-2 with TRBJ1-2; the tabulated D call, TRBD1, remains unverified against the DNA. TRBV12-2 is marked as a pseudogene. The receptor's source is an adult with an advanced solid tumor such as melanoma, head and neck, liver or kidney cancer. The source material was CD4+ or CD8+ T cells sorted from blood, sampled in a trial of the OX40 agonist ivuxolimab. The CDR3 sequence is CARTGTPGYGYTF. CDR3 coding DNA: TGTGCAAGAACCGGGACACCAGGTTATGGCTACACCTTC.